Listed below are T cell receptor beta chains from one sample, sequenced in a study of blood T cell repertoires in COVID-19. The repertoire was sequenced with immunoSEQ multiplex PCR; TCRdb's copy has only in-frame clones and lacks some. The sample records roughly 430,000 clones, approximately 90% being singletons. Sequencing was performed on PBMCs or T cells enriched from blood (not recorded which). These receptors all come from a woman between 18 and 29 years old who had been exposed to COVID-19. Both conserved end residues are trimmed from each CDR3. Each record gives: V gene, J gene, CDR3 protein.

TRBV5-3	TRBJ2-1	ARSSGLAGGPGYNEQF
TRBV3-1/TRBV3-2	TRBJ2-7	ASSLGLAGPTYEQY
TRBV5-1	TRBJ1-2	ASSSPGQPNYGYT
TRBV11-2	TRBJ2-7	ASSLDRAYEQY
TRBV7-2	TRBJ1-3	ASSLEFSGNTIY
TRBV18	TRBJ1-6	ASSTDRGPSPLH
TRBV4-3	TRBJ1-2	ASSQDRQLSYGYT
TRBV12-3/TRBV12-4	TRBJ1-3	ASQSGTGNTIY
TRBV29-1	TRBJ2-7	SVEDQGSTYEQY
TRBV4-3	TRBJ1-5	ASSQDRGPYSNQPQH